These 27 T cell receptor beta chains share one sample of origin, sequenced in a study of technical replicates of blood from a few donors. Assay used: immunoSEQ multiplex PCR; TCRdb lists only in-frame clones, some missing. The repertoire consists of about 76,000 clones, with around 94% occurring once and the leading ten covering 0.3% to 0.45%. Input material: T cells isolated from PBMCs. Source of these receptors: a human donor in good health.

The rearrangement joins TRBV28 to TRBJ1-5, with no clear D. The germline CDR1 and CDR2 sequences are MDHEN and SYDVKM. V was shortened by 5 bases and J by 5 bases, with 10 bases between the two germline ends. This CDR3 comprises 13 residues. This CDR3 reads CASSVSNYQPQHF. CDR3 coding DNA: TGTGCCAGCAGTGTAAGCAACTATCAGCCCCAGCATTTT.

The chain is built from TRBV2 and TRBJ1-5; D unresolved. CDR1 is SNHLY and CDR2 is FYNNEI in the germline V gene. The CDR3 sequence is 13 residues long. The V end was cut by 6 bases, the J end by 4 bases, with 10 bases between. The CDR3 DNA reads as TGTGCCAGCAGCCTGACGGGGAATCAGCCCCAGCATTTT. Its translation is CASSLTGNQPQHF.

This chain links TRBV2 with TRBJ2-7; D gene ambiguous. Germline assignment: CDR1 SNHLY and CDR2 FYNNEI. The CDR3 loop spans 14 amino acids. V lost 7 bases and J lost 6, with 19 bases in between. In DNA form, the CDR3 reads TGTGCCAGCATCCTGCGGAGCCTGGCGAGCGAGCAGTACTTC. This codes for CASILRSLASEQYF.

This rearrangement joins TRBV4-1 to TRBJ2-5, with D perhaps matching TRBD2 (5 bases). This CDR3 region has 14 residues. V was shortened by 4 bases and J by 4 bases, with 13 bases between the two germline ends. Germline-derived CDR1 and CDR2 are MGHRA and YSYEKL. The CDR3 DNA is TGCGCCAGCAGCCGAAAACTAGAAGGAGAGACCCAGTACTTC. This sequence encodes CASSRKLEGETQYF.

This clone was seen once. V and J are TRBV7-2 and TRBJ2-7; tentatively, D is TRBD1 (6 bases). The CDR3 loop spans 15 amino acids. Trimming shortened V by 4 bases and J by 6 bases, and 19 bases separated the two germline ends. Germline V gives CDR1 SGHTA, CDR2 FQGNSA. The CDR3 reads CASSSHWGPIIEQYF. The CDR3 DNA follows: TGTGCCAGCAGCTCCCATTGGGGGCCTATTATCGAGCAGTACTTC.

The chain joins TRBV5-1 to TRBJ1-1; tentative D call: TRBD1 (6 bases). The CDR3 is 14 amino acids. Deletions cut 4 bases from V and 0 bases from J, with 10 bases between. Looked up from germline, CDR1 is SGHRS and CDR2 is YFSETQ. CDR3 sequence: CASSPGQMNTEAFF. CDR3 nucleotides: TGCGCCAGCAGCCCAGGACAGATGAACACTGAAGCTTTCTTT.

The V gene is TRBV7-9, the J gene TRBJ2-3; no clear D gene. This CDR3 region has 13 residues. The V and J ends lost 6 bases and 2 bases respectively, with 9 bases between them. Germline V lookup: CDR1 SEHNR, CDR2 FQNEAQ (reference sequence). CDR3 bases: TGTGCCAGCAGAGCCCTAAACACAGATACGCAGTATTTT. Protein sequence: CASRALNTDTQYF.

The chain links TRBV30 to TRBJ1-1; possible D gene TRBD1, 5 bases. This CDR3 is built from 12 residues. In germline, CDR1 is GTSNPN, CDR2 SVGIG (reference sequence). With 0 bases removed from V and 7 bases from J, the gap between germline ends came to 9 bases. This CDR3 reads CAWSVDQGEAFF. The DNA for the CDR3 is TGTGCCTGGAGTGTTGACCAGGGTGAAGCTTTCTTT.

The chain joins TRBV7-2 to TRBJ2-6; the match to TRBD1 covers 7 bases. V was clipped by 2 bases and J by 2 bases; unmatched bases: 12. This CDR3 contains 19 residues. The germline gives CDR1 SGHTA, CDR2 FQGNSA. The CDR3 loop reads CASSLRPYRGRTGANVLTF. In DNA form, the CDR3 reads TGTGCCAGCAGCTTACGGCCCTACAGGGGAAGGACTGGGGCCAACGTCCTGACTTTC.

This chain connects TRBV28 to TRBJ2-1; a weak D match, TRBD1 (5 bases). Deletions cut 2 bases from V and 2 bases from J, with 10 bases between. Germline assignment: CDR1 MDHEN and CDR2 SYDVKM. CDR3 length equals 15 residues. This chain's CDR3 is CASSLGVGAYNEQFF. The CDR3 region has the DNA TGTGCCAGCAGTTTAGGTGTAGGGGCCTACAATGAGCAGTTCTTC. Full variable domain (missing parts from reference TRBV28 and TRBJ2-1): DVKVTQSSRYLVKRTGEKVFLECVQDMDHENMFWYRQDPGLGLRLIYFSYDVKMKEKGDIPEGYSVSREKKERFSLILESASTNQTSMYLCASSLGVGAYNEQFFGPGTRLTVL.

The V gene is TRBV5-3, the J gene TRBJ1-5; 9 bases match TRBD1. TRBV5-3 is reported as an ORF; its role is uncertain. The CDR3 is 15 residues long. The trim removed 4 bases at V and 3 bases at J, leaving 5 bases unmatched. CDR3 sequence (DNA): TGTGCCAGAAGCGGGGGACAGGGCTACAATCAGCCCCAGCATTTT. It yields the protein CARSGGQGYNQPQHF.

The rearrangement uses TRBV19 and TRBJ1-5; TRBD1 is a possible D gene (5 bases). Germline lookup yields CDR1 LNHDA and CDR2 SQIVND (reference sequence). The CDR3 is made up of 15 amino acids. Trimming took off 6 bases at V and 0 bases at J, with 12 bases between the two ends. The CDR3 DNA sequence: TGTGCCAGTAGGGCGAGACAGTATAGCAATCAGCCCCAGCATTTT. This encodes CASRARQYSNQPQHF.

V usage is TRBV25-1 and J usage is TRBJ2-7; D may be TRBD2 (6 bases). CDR3 size: 14 residues. Germline CDR1 and CDR2: MGHDK and SYGVNS. Between the trimmed V and J ends, which lost 0 bases and 4 bases, there was a span of 10 bases. CDR3 nucleotides: TGTGCCAGCAGTGAATATGACGGGAGATACGAGCAGTACTTC. This gives the protein CASSEYDGRYEQYF.

The chain joins TRBV5-1 to TRBJ2-3, with a possible D match to TRBD1 (5 bases). CDR3 size: 18 residues. V shed 1 base and J shed 3 bases, with 21 bases lying between them. Germline CDR1 is SGHRS and CDR2 is YFSETQ. Here the CDR3 DNA reads TGCGCCAGCAGCTTGCCCTACAGGATAGTAAGGAAAACAGATACGCAGTATTTT. Its protein is CASSLPYRIVRKTDTQYF.

The genes are TRBV11-2 and TRBJ2-3, with D tentatively TRBD2 (5 bases). The V and J ends lost 0 bases and 8 bases respectively, with 9 bases between them. CDR3 length equals 13 residues. Germline V lookup: CDR1 SGHAT, CDR2 FQNNGV. Here the CDR3 reads CASSLDHGGTQYF. CDR3 sequence (DNA): TGTGCCAGCAGCTTAGATCATGGAGGTACGCAGTATTTT.

The CDR3 sequence is CASSDGTEAFF. The CDR3 nucleotides are TGTGCCAGCAGCGACGGCACTGAAGCTTTCTTT. This rearrangement joins TRBV9 to TRBJ1-1; D gene uncertain. V lost 3 bases and J 4 bases, leaving 4 bases between the germline ends. The CDR3 is 11 residues long. From germline, CDR1 is SGDLS and CDR2 YYNGEE.

The rearrangement joins TRBV30 to TRBJ1-3; 7 nucleotides line up with TRBD1. The germline V gene has CDR1 GTSNPN and CDR2 SVGIG (reference sequence). The CDR3 length is 15 residues. Losses at the gene ends were 4 bases for V and 0 bases for J; bases not matched to a gene: 6. Here the CDR3 reads CAWTLRGTSGNTIYF. As DNA, the CDR3 is TGTGCCTGGACCCTCAGGGGGACCTCTGGAAACACCATATATTTT.

The chain is built from TRBV5-8 and TRBJ2-2, with a tentative D call TRBD2 (5 bases). CDR3 length equals 15 residues. Trimming stripped 3 bases from V and 4 bases from J, with 13 bases between. Germline lookup yields CDR1 SGHTS and CDR2 YDEGEE. The CDR3 reads CASSWELSPTGELFF. The DNA for the CDR3 is TGTGCCAGCAGCTGGGAGCTATCCCCCACCGGGGAGCTGTTTTTT.

In DNA, the CDR3 is TGTGCCAGCAGTGAAATGGGGGGACTAATTTATAGCAATCAGCCCCAGCATTTT. Residues: CASSEMGGLIYSNQPQHF. The chain links TRBV2 to TRBJ1-5, with D perhaps matching TRBD1 (5 bases). Germline CDR1 and CDR2: SNHLY and FYNNEI. The CDR3 runs to 18 residues. V shed 2 bases and J shed 0 bases, with 17 bases lying between them.

The table lists this clone with a few counts. The chain combines TRBV19 with TRBJ1-1; D not certain. Per the germline V gene, CDR1 is LNHDA and CDR2 is SQIVND (reference sequence). The CDR3 spans 14 residues. Trimming stripped 2 bases from V and 6 bases from J, with 13 bases between. In DNA, the CDR3 is TGTGCCAGTAGTATACTACGAAATACTCCTGAAGCTTTCTTT. It translates to CASSILRNTPEAFF.

The chain carries TRBV30 and TRBJ1-2, with D maybe TRBD1 (5 bases). The CDR3 has 14 amino acids. Trimming shortened V by 0 bases and J by 4 bases, and 12 bases separated the two germline ends. Germline V lookup: CDR1 GTSNPN, CDR2 SVGIG (reference sequence). For the CDR3, the DNA is TGTGCCTGGAGTGTCGGGGGAGGGATCTATGGCTACACCTTC. Its translation: CAWSVGGGIYGYTF.

The V and J genes are TRBV18 and TRBJ2-1; perhaps TRBD2 as D (5 bases). Germline-derived CDR1 and CDR2 are KGHSH and LQKENI. The CDR3 sequence is 17 residues long. The germline V and J ends were trimmed by 0 bases and 0 bases, with 12 bases remaining between them. The chain's CDR3 is CASSPPRALSSYNEQFF. Here the CDR3 DNA reads TGTGCCAGCTCACCACCGAGGGCCCTAAGCTCCTACAATGAGCAGTTCTTC. Supplemented by reference TRBV18 and TRBJ2-1, the full variable domain reads NAGVMQNPRHLVRRRGQEARLRCSPMKGHSHVYWYRQLPEEGLKFMVYLQKENIIDESGMPKERFSAEFPKEGPSILRIQQVVRGDSAAYFCASSPPRALSSYNEQFFGPGTRLTVL.

V usage is TRBV7-2 and J usage is TRBJ1-5, with D unclear. V lost 4 bases to trimming and J lost 0 bases, with 4 bases between them. The V gene's germline CDR1 is SGHTA and CDR2 FQGNSA. The CDR3 is 13 amino acids. The CDR3 is CASSSDSNQPQHF. The CDR3 region has the DNA TGTGCCAGCAGCTCAGATAGCAATCAGCCCCAGCATTTT.

The chain is built from TRBV12-5 and TRBJ2-1; the match to TRBD2 covers 14 bases. V was clipped by 5 bases and J by 5 bases; unmatched bases: 8. Germline V CDR1 and CDR2: LGHNT, FRNRAP. The CDR3 has 17 residues. The CDR3 sequence is CASGLGLAGGRNNEQFF. The DNA for the CDR3 is TGTGCTAGTGGTCTAGGACTAGCGGGAGGTAGGAACAATGAGCAGTTCTTC.

The chain uses TRBV6-4 and TRBJ1-1, with 7 bases lining up with TRBD1. Germline V gives CDR1 MRHNA, CDR2 SNTAGT. This CDR3 contains 13 residues. V trimming: 6 bases; J trimming: 4 bases; junction bases outside the gene matches: 5. Here the CDR3 reads CASRLTGSTEAFF. In DNA, the CDR3 is TGTGCCAGCAGATTGACAGGGTCCACTGAAGCTTTCTTT.

The V gene is TRBV6-5, the J gene TRBJ1-1; possible D gene TRBD1, 5 bases. The CDR3 is made up of 13 amino acids. Germline-derived CDR1 and CDR2 are MNHEY and SVGAGI. V lost 1 base and J 10 bases, leaving 13 bases between the germline ends. The CDR3 is CASSYYGGSSAFF. In DNA form, the CDR3 reads TGTGCCAGCAGTTACTACGGGGGATCATCAGCTTTCTTT.

The chain has TRBV7-6 and TRBJ2-2; TRBD1 agrees at 7 bases. V trimming: 1 base; J trimming: 2 bases; junction bases outside the gene matches: 7. The CDR3 is 17 residues long. The germline gives CDR1 SGHVS, CDR2 FNYEAQ. The CDR3 coding sequence is TGTGCCAGCAGCTTAGAGGTCGACAGGGCAAACACCGGGGAGCTGTTTTTT. Protein: CASSLEVDRANTGELFF.